Each of the 13 T cell receptor beta chains below was sequenced from the same sample in a study of metastatic and nonmetastatic thyroid tumors. Using MiXCR, TCRdb re-called clones from the PCR reads. Of about 23,000 clones listed, approximately 24% are singletons. Thyroid surgery had not been preceded by any treatment in any patient. The specimen was tumor tissue. Every receptor here comes from a male donor with papillary thyroid cancer or a benign thyroid nodule (not recorded which). Some clones in this sample may be carry-over from other donors' samples.

The rearrangement links TRBV7-6 to TRBJ2-6; D is unresolved. Germline loops: CDR1 SGHVS, CDR2 FNYEAQ. V lost 0 bases to trimming and J lost 4 bases, with 13 bases between them. The CDR3 totals 17 residues. CDR3 amino acids: CASSLAYRIRGANVLTF. DNA of the CDR3: TGTGCCAGCAGCTTAGCGTATCGGATCCGGGGGGCCAACGTCCTGACTTTC.

This clone was seen only a few times. The chain employs TRBV28 and TRBJ1-6; D is unresolved. This CDR3 has 13 residues. Per the germline V gene, CDR1 is MDHEN and CDR2 is SYDVKM. V lost 10 bases, J lost 5 bases, and 12 bases lay in between. The CDR3 sequence is CATLVQNNSPLHF. CDR3 coding DNA: TGTGCCACCCTGGTGCAGAATAATTCACCCCTCCACTTT.

This clone was detected ten times or more. The V and J genes are TRBV4-1 and TRBJ1-4; D is possibly TRBD1 (6 bases). V was shortened by 4 bases and J by 5 bases, with 11 bases between the two germline ends. Germline loops: CDR1 MGHRA, CDR2 YSYEKL. This CDR3 has 14 residues. The CDR3 spells CASSLRTENEKLFF. CDR3 bases: TGCGCCAGCAGCCTTAGGACAGAAAATGAAAAACTGTTTTTT.

This clone was detected many times. J is TRBJ2-3 and V is TRBV28; D unclear. Trimming stripped 5 bases from V and 6 bases from J, with 15 bases between. The length of the CDR3 is 14 residues. From germline, CDR1 is MDHEN and CDR2 SYDVKM. CDR3 loop: CASSPPSRPDTQYF. The CDR3 DNA follows: TGTGCCAGCAGTCCACCCTCCCGGCCCGATACGCAGTATTTT.

This clone was picked up a small number of times. A much larger clone differs from this one at a single base, so this may be a read error. The genes are TRBV6-2 or TRBV6-3 and TRBJ2-5; D ambiguous. This CDR3 region has 10 residues. CDR1 is MNHEY and CDR2 is SVGEGT in the germline V gene. In DNA form, the CDR3 reads TGTGCCAGCCTTGCGGAGACCAAGTACTTC. This translates into CASLAETKYF.

J is TRBJ2-1 and V is TRBV5-1, with a possible D match to TRBD2 (6 bases). V was clipped by 7 bases and J by 0 bases, with 20 bases between them. Germline CDR1 reads SGHRS; CDR2 reads YFSETQ. The CDR3 spans 17 residues. The DNA for the CDR3 is TGCGCCAGCGGATTGGAACCTAGCGACAGCTCCTACAATGAGCAGTTCTTC. Protein: CASGLEPSDSSYNEQFF. The complete variable domain, with remaining parts taken from reference TRBV5-1 and TRBJ2-1, reads KAGVTQTPRYLIKTRGQQVTLSCSPISGHRSVSWYQQTPGQGLQFLFEYFSETQRNKGNFPGRFSGRQFSNSRSEMNVSTLELGDSALYLCASGLEPSDSSYNEQFFGPGTRLTVL.

This clone has ten or more counts. The V call is TRBV18, the J call TRBJ2-1; no firm D call. Germline loops: CDR1 KGHSH, CDR2 LQKENI. CDR3 length: 15 residues. V was clipped by 4 bases and J by 4 bases, with 14 bases between them. CDR3 loop: CASSQGSSHYNEQFF. The CDR3 region has the DNA TGTGCCAGCTCACAAGGGTCTAGTCATTACAATGAGCAGTTCTTC.

V and J are TRBV15 and TRBJ1-2, with TRBD1 identical over 8 bases. The V gene end was trimmed by 3 bases and the J gene end by 2 bases; junction bases not matched to a gene: 8. The CDR3 runs 16 residues. Germline CDR1 LNHNV, CDR2 YYDKDF (reference sequence). The CDR3 DNA follows: TGTGCCACCAGCAGGGGGGAGGCAGGGGGCAACTATGGCTACACCTTC. Protein sequence: CATSRGEAGGNYGYTF. The full variable domain, rest sourced from reference TRBV15 and TRBJ1-2, is DAMVIQNPRYQVTQFGKPVTLSCSQTLNHNVMYWYQQKSSQAPKLLFHYYDKDFNNEADTPDNFQSRRPNTSFCFLDIRSPGLGDTAMYLCATSRGEAGGNYGYTFGSGTRLTVV.

In the case of this clone: Germline is not matched at one junction end, which may reflect a read error. V usage is TRBV6-2 or TRBV6-3 and J usage is TRBJ2-1; no clear D. Germline V CDR1 and CDR2: MNHEY, SVGEGT. The CDR3 totals 13 residues. The CDR3 coding sequence is TGTGCCAGCAGTATCGAGCTCGCAAATGAGCCGTTCTTC. It specifies CASSIELANEPFF.

Only a few counts were recorded for this clone. The chain joins TRBV10-1 to TRBJ2-1; 11 nucleotides align to TRBD2. CDR3 size: 14 residues. Germline CDR1 WNHNN, CDR2 SYGVQD (reference sequence). After removal of 5 bases from V and 7 bases from J, the junction contained 4 bases not matched to a gene. CDR3 DNA: TGCGCCAGCAGTACTAGCGGGAGCGGGAATGAGCAGTTCTTC. Residues: CASSTSGSGNEQFF.

This clone was detected many times. The rearrangement uses TRBV7-2 and TRBJ1-5; D gene uncertain. Germline assignment: CDR1 SGHTA and CDR2 FQGNSA. This CDR3 region has 13 residues. V was pared by 5 bases and J by 7 bases, with 12 bases between. CDR3 nucleotides: TGTGCCAGCAGCCTGACTGCAAGGCAGCCCCAGCATTTT. Encoded protein: CASSLTARQPQHF.

In the case of this clone: One junction end does not reproduce the germline sequence, and a read error may be involved. The chain has TRBV6-1 and TRBJ2-5; a possible D gene is TRBD2 (6 bases). Germline CDR1 MNHNS, CDR2 SASEGT. The CDR3 runs to 12 residues. Written as DNA, the CDR3 is TGCGCCAGCAGTGAGTCGGGGGAGACGGAGTACTTC. Its translation: CASSESGETEYF.

This clone occurred many times. The chain couples TRBV6-6 to TRBJ1-5, with D hard to call. Germline CDR1 is MNHNY and CDR2 is SVGAGI (reference sequence). Between the trimmed V and J ends, which lost 2 bases and 4 bases, there was a span of 6 bases. The CDR3 contains 13 residues. The CDR3 protein is CASSYQKNQPQHF. The CDR3, as DNA: TGTGCCAGCAGTTACCAGAAAAATCAGCCCCAGCATTTT.